These T cell receptor beta chains were read from a single sample in a study of shared clonotypes between healthy human individuals. Here immunoSEQ multiplex PCR was the method, and the copy in TCRdb shows in-frame clones only, minus some. The table records about 470,000 clones, about 85% of them present only once. The sequenced sample consisted of PBMCs. The source is a woman between 40 and 55 years old in good health. Some clones in this sample may be carry-over from other donors' samples. The CDR3 runs from the conserved cysteine through the conserved F or W. The order of the fields is clone size, J gene, V gene, D gene, CDR3 DNA, CDR3 protein. D genes are given only for firm matches. Some rows have no size entry. The others give once, few or many, or a class for an expanded clone.

few TRBJ2-2 TRBV5-4 . TGTGCCAGCAGCCTTTACAGGGTTAAGACCGGGGAGCTGTTTTTT CASSLYRVKTGELFF
. TRBJ2-1 TRBV30 . TGTGCCTGCGGCTTGTCGAATGAGCAGTTCTTC CACGLSNEQFF
. TRBJ2-7 TRBV11-2 . TGTGCCAGCAGCTTAGCAGGGACCTACGAGCAGTACTTC CASSLAGTYEQYF
. TRBJ2-3 TRBV28 TRBD2 TGTGCCAGCAGTACACTAGCGGAGGGGGGCACAGATACGCAGTATTTT CASSTLAEGGTDTQYF
. TRBJ2-7 TRBV10-2 . TGCGCCAGCAGTGACCGTTACGAGCAGTACTTC CASSDRYEQYF
. TRBJ2-3 TRBV7-3 TRBD2 TGTGCCAGCAGCTTAAACGGGAGGACAGATACGCAGTATTTT CASSLNGRTDTQYF
. TRBJ2-7 TRBV10-3 TRBD1 TGTGCCGCCCGAGCGTCCGGACAGGGCGACGAGCAGTACTTC CAARASGQGDEQYF
. TRBJ1-5 TRBV19 TRBD1 TGTGCCAGTAGTCCAGGGACAGGGAATCAGCCCCAGCATTTT CASSPGTGNQPQHF
. TRBJ2-2 TRBV6-5 TRBD2 TGTGCCAGCAGACCCCCTGCGGGGGCCGGGGAGCTGTTTTTT CASRPPAGAGELFF
. TRBJ2-1 TRBV14 TRBD2 TGTGCCAGCAGCCAAGTTGGGCTAGCGGGAGGGAATGAGCAGTTCTTC CASSQVGLAGGNEQFF
. TRBJ1-1 TRBV27 TRBD1 TGTGCCAGCAGTCCGGGGACAGCGAACACTGAAGCTTTCTTT CASSPGTANTEAFF
. TRBJ2-2 TRBV11-2 . TGTGCCAGCACGGGCCGCGCGGGACCGAACACCGGGGAGCTGTTTTTT CASTGRAGPNTGELFF
few TRBJ1-2 TRBV19 . TGTGCCAGTAGTATAACCCCAGGACGGCTAGTCTATGGCTACACCTTC CASSITPGRLVYGYTF
. TRBJ1-5 TRBV18 . TGTGCCAGCTCACCATTTAGCGAGACCAATCAGCCCCAGCATTTT CASSPFSETNQPQHF
. TRBJ2-7 TRBV11-2 . TGTGCCAGCAGCCCCGTCGGGCGGGGACCCTACGAGCAGTACTTC CASSPVGRGPYEQYF
. TRBJ2-5 TRBV2 TRBD2 TGTGCCAGCAGTTACCTAGCGGGAGAAGAGACCCAGTACTTC CASSYLAGEETQYF
. TRBJ2-1 TRBV6-6 TRBD1 TGTGCCAGCAGTACTTCCCGGACAGGGGGAGACAATGAGCAGTTCTTC CASSTSRTGGDNEQFF
. TRBJ2-5 TRBV27 TRBD2 TGTGCCAGCAGTTTACTAGCGGGAGGGCTGCGAGAGACCCAGTACTTC CASSLLAGGLRETQYF
. TRBJ2-7 TRBV28 . TGTGCCAGCAGTCCGAATTTAGGGGGGCTTAGTCACTACGAGCAGTACTTC CASSPNLGGLSHYEQYF
. TRBJ1-3 TRBV7-6 . TGTGCCAGCAGCTCTCTGACGGCTTTCTCTGGAAACACCATATATTTT CASSSLTAFSGNTIYF
few TRBJ2-7 TRBV15 . TGTGCCACCAGCAGAGATTTGGGACAAGGATCATACGAGCAGTACTTC CATSRDLGQGSYEQYF
. TRBJ2-1 TRBV11-2 TRBD2 TGTGCCAGCAAACCGGGACTAGCGGGCAATGAGCAGTTCTTC CASKPGLAGNEQFF
. TRBJ2-7 TRBV6-6 TRBD1 TGTGCCAGCAGTTACGGGACAGGGGTCGAGCAGTACTTC CASSYGTGVEQYF
. TRBJ2-7 TRBV5-8 . TGTGCCAGCAGCTTGTTTGCGGATTCCTACGAGCAGTACTTC CASSLFADSYEQYF
. TRBJ2-7 TRBV18 TRBD1 TGTGCCAGCTCACCACCGGGACAGGGTGCCGAGCAGTACTTC CASSPPGQGAEQYF
once TRBJ2-1 TRBV4-2 TRBD2 TGTGCCAGCAGGGAGCGGGAGGATTCCTACAATGAGCAGTTCTTC CASREREDSYNEQFF
. TRBJ1-1 TRBV10-3 TRBD1 TGTGCCATCAGTTCCGGGACAGGGAAAAGTACCACTGAAGCTTTCTTT CAISSGTGKSTTEAFF
once TRBJ2-7 TRBV6-1 TRBD1 TGTGCCAGCAGTGACCCGGGACAGGGGGGGTTAACGGGAATGTACGAGCAGTACTTC CASSDPGQGGLTGMYEQYF
. TRBJ1-1 TRBV27 . TGTGCCAGCAGTTTATGGTCGGGACGGAACACTGAAGCTTTCTTT CASSLWSGRNTEAFF
. TRBJ2-1 TRBV15 TRBD2 TGTGCCACCAGCAGAGGGACTAGCGGCGTGAGGAATGAGCAGTTCTTC CATSRGTSGVRNEQFF
. TRBJ1-1 TRBV7-2 . TGTGCCAGCAGCTTAGGGTGGAGGGACACTGAAGCTTTCTTT CASSLGWRDTEAFF
few TRBJ1-2 TRBV28 . TGTGCCAGCAGCCCCTGGACAGTTATGTATGGCTACACCTTC CASSPWTVMYGYTF
. TRBJ2-3 TRBV11-2 . TGTGCCAGCAGCCTACCCGGCGGGTCCTCCACAGATACGCAGTATTTT CASSLPGGSSTDTQYF
. TRBJ1-1 TRBV6-5 . TGTGCCAGCAGTGTACAGGGAATGAACACTGAAGCTTTCTTT CASSVQGMNTEAFF
. TRBJ1-2 TRBV28 TRBD1 TGTGCCAGTAGACCGGGACAGGTCAATGGCTACACCTTC CASRPGQVNGYTF
. TRBJ2-7 TRBV5-4 . TGTGCCAGCAGCTTGGCGGGCGGAGGCTACTACGAGCAGTACTTC CASSLAGGGYYEQYF
. TRBJ2-5 TRBV18 TRBD2 TGTGCCAGCTCACGATCACTAGCGAACCAAGAGACCCAGTACTTC CASSRSLANQETQYF
. TRBJ2-1 TRBV5-1 TRBD2 TGCGCCAGCAGCTTGGTCGGGAGGGCCGAGGATGAGCAGTTCTTC CASSLVGRAEDEQFF
. TRBJ2-5 TRBV28 TRBD2 TGTGCCAGCAGTTTGACTAGCGGGGAAGAGACCCAGTACTTC CASSLTSGEETQYF
once TRBJ2-3 TRBV5-1 TRBD1 TGCGCCAGCAGCTTTCAGGGGGCAGAGGCAGATACGCAGTATTTT CASSFQGAEADTQYF
. TRBJ1-5 TRBV19 TRBD1 TGTGCCAGTAGTACAAGACAGGGGAATCAGCCCCAGCATTTT CASSTRQGNQPQHF
. TRBJ1-4 TRBV5-4 TRBD1 TGTGCCAGCAGTAGCGGGACAGGGGGCGAAAAACTGTTTTTT CASSSGTGGEKLFF
. TRBJ2-7 TRBV5-4 . TGTGCCAGCAGTCCGGACAGTAGAAGGACCTACGAGCAGTACTTC CASSPDSRRTYEQYF
. TRBJ2-6 TRBV9 TRBD1 TGTGCCAGCAGCGTAGGACAGGGGCCCTTCTCTGGGGCCAACGTCCTGACTTTC CASSVGQGPFSGANVLTF
. TRBJ2-1 TRBV7-9 TRBD2 TGTGCCAGCAGCGAGGGACTAGCGGGCTCCTACAATGAGCAGTTCTTC CASSEGLAGSYNEQFF
. TRBJ2-5 TRBV15 . TGTGCCACCAGCAGCCGAGGACTTATTCAAGAGACCCAGTACTTC CATSSRGLIQETQYF
. TRBJ2-5 TRBV18 TRBD2 TGTGCCAGCTCACCACAATCTGCGGGAGGGGCAGAGACCCAGTACTTC CASSPQSAGGAETQYF
. TRBJ2-1 TRBV7-8 TRBD2 TGTGCCAGCAGCTTAGTCGCGGGAGATCGTCGCAATGAGCAGTTCTTC CASSLVAGDRRNEQFF
once TRBJ2-7 TRBV5-1 . TGCGCCAGCAAGGTGGGAAGTAACCACGAGCAGTACTTC CASKVGSNHEQYF
. TRBJ1-1 TRBV18 . TGTGCCAGCTCACCACTGGGGGCAGGTACGAACACTGAAGCTTTCTTT CASSPLGAGTNTEAFF
. TRBJ2-2 TRBV4-2 TRBD1 TGTGCCAGCAGCCCCCGGGACAGGGCGACCACCGGGGAGCTGTTTTTT CASSPRDRATTGELFF
. TRBJ2-1 TRBV12-5 . TGTGCTAGTGGTTTGGGGGGGAGAAACAATGAGCAGTTCTTC CASGLGGRNNEQFF